The clone carrying this T cell receptor beta chain was counted many times. The antigen remains undetermined. The sample belongs to a study of CD8+CD57+ T cells in acquired aplastic anemia. About the study: Recorded DNA amounts for sorted CD4+ and CD8+ cells had an average of 3.2 ug. Some 10 million reads were obtained on average for healthy donor CD4+ cells.

The study, taken as a whole, reports: CD8+ Simpson's diversity showed no significant patient-control difference.

The TCR beta profiling, which covered VDJ combination and CDR3 sequence, was carried out using genomic DNA as the template. From the reads, TCRdb called clonotypes with MiXCR, one entry per CDR3 protein. Among around 140,000 distinct CDR3 sequences listed, less than 45% were seen once. CDR1 and CDR2 (germline): LNHDA, SQIVND (reference sequence). The CDR3 runs to 13 residues. V was pared by 1 base and J by 4 bases, with 7 bases between. The material sequenced was sorted CD4+, CD8+, or CD8+CD57+ T cells (not recorded which) from PBMCs. This sequence was found in a human donor in good health, serving as a control. This sequence joins TRBV19 and TRBJ2-5; no reliable D call. CDR3 bases: TGTGCCAGTAGTATAGGCAGAGTAGAGACCCAGTACTTC. This encodes CASSIGRVETQYF.